Below, 13 T cell receptor beta chains from the same sample are listed, as sequenced in a study of OX40 agonist ivuxolimab in advanced cancers. Here immunoSEQ multiplex PCR was the method, and the copy in TCRdb shows in-frame clones only, minus some. The sample shows some 69,000 clones, approximately 93% of them seen only once. Sequencing used CD4+ or CD8+ T cells sorted from blood, obtained in a trial of the OX40 agonist ivuxolimab. These receptor sequences come from an adult with an advanced solid tumor such as melanoma, head and neck, liver or kidney cancer.

V gene TRBV7-3 combines with J gene TRBJ2-5; a possible D gene is TRBD1 (5 bases). The CDR3 length is 14 residues. Germline-derived CDR1 and CDR2 are SGHTA and FQGTGA. V dropped 3 bases and J dropped 2 bases, with 10 bases sitting between them. The CDR3 protein is CASSLRRGQETQYF. The CDR3 bases are TGTGCCAGCAGCTTGAGAAGGGGTCAAGAGACCCAGTACTTC.

The sample holds one count of this clone. This sequence joins TRBV28 and TRBJ1-2; D is undetermined. The germline gives CDR1 MDHEN, CDR2 SYDVKM. There are 12 residues in the CDR3. Trimming shortened V by 11 bases and J by 2 bases, and 12 bases separated the two germline ends. The CDR3 sequence: CACRLGNYGYTF. Written as DNA, the CDR3 is TGTGCCTGCCGTCTCGGGAACTATGGCTACACCTTC.

The chain is built from TRBV18 and TRBJ1-1; D is unclear. Germline V gene lookup returns CDR1 KGHSH and CDR2 LQKENI. This CDR3 has 14 residues. V dropped 3 bases and J dropped 1 base, with 9 bases sitting between them. The CDR3 DNA reads as TGTGCCAGCTCACCGGGAAGGGCGAACACTGAAGCTTTCTTT. Protein product: CASSPGRANTEAFF.

V and J are TRBV27 and TRBJ2-2; D gene ambiguous. The CDR3 is 12 residues long. Germline CDR1 MNHEY, CDR2 SMNVEV (reference sequence). Trimming removed 3 bases from V and 4 bases from J, with 3 bases in between. The CDR3 reads CASSFPTGELFF. The CDR3 DNA sequence: TGTGCCAGCAGTTTCCCCACCGGGGAGCTGTTTTTT.

This clone came up once. This chain links TRBV15 with TRBJ2-7; 10 bases are a match to TRBD2. V lost 0 bases and J lost 6; bases outside the gene matches: 5. The CDR3 spans 15 residues. Germline V lookup: CDR1 LNHNV, CDR2 YYDKDF (reference sequence). In DNA form, the CDR3 reads TGTGCCACCAGCAGAGATCTAGCGGGGGCGGGCGAGCAGTACTTC. It translates to CATSRDLAGAGEQYF. The full variable domain, completed using reference TRBV15 and TRBJ2-7, is DAMVIQNPRYQVTQFGKPVTLSCSQTLNHNVMYWYQQKSSQAPKLLFHYYDKDFNNEADTPDNFQSRRPNTSFCFLDIRSPGLGDTAMYLCATSRDLAGAGEQYFGPGTRLTVT.

This clone was picked up one time. The V and J genes are TRBV25-1 and TRBJ1-6; no definite D call. The V and J ends lost 4 bases and 0 bases respectively, with 7 bases between them. This CDR3 has 15 residues. Germline V gene data show CDR1 as MGHDK and CDR2 as SYGVNS. The CDR3 nucleotides read TGTGCCAGCAGTGCTTTGAGCTCCTATAATTCACCCCTCCACTTT. Its protein is CASSALSSYNSPLHF.

The chain joins TRBV5-5 to TRBJ1-5; D gene ambiguous. The V gene's germline CDR1 is SGHKS and CDR2 YYEKEE (reference sequence). The V and J ends lost 0 bases and 2 bases respectively, with 15 bases between them. The CDR3 loop spans 17 amino acids. CDR3 residues: CASSLDGLPGGNQPQHF. DNA of the CDR3: TGTGCCAGCAGCTTGGACGGACTCCCAGGCGGCAATCAGCCCCAGCATTTT.

This clone came up once. The rearrangement uses TRBV6-1 and TRBJ1-2, with D hard to call. V lost 5 bases to trimming and J lost 6 bases, with 7 bases between them. Germline lookup yields CDR1 MNHNS and CDR2 SASEGT. The length of the CDR3 is 11 residues. As DNA, the CDR3 is TGTGCCAGCAGTACCTTGAATGGCTACACCTTC. It is translated as CASSTLNGYTF.

This chain links TRBV12-5 with TRBJ2-7, with D possibly being TRBD1 (7 bases). Germline CDR1 and CDR2: LGHNT and FRNRAP. Trimming took 2 bases from V and 3 from J, leaving 23 bases between them. The CDR3 runs to 18 residues. The CDR3 spells CASGLPPGGGANVYEQYF. CDR3 DNA: TGTGCTAGTGGTTTGCCCCCCGGAGGGGGCGCGAATGTCTACGAGCAGTACTTC.

The rearrangement joins TRBV5-1 to TRBJ2-7; TRBD1 matches at 8 bases. V shed 7 bases, J shed 6 bases, and the junction held 15 bases outside the gene matches. Germline assignment: CDR1 SGHRS and CDR2 YFSETQ. This CDR3 has 15 amino acids. The CDR3 DNA reads as TGCGCCAGCGGCTCACCAAACAGGGGGGTGGGCGAGCAGTACTTC. Protein: CASGSPNRGVGEQYF.

The CDR3 reads CASSVEVGPTYEQYF. CDR3 DNA sequence: TGTGCCAGCAGCGTAGAGGTAGGGCCCACCTACGAGCAGTACTTC. The V call is TRBV9, the J call TRBJ2-7; D not certain. This CDR3 comprises 15 residues. V was trimmed by 0 bases and J by 2 bases, leaving 12 bases between them. Germline CDR1 is SGDLS and CDR2 is YYNGEE.

In this sample, this clone turned up once. The chain uses TRBV7-9 and TRBJ1-2; the D gene is possibly TRBD1 (5 bases). Germline CDR1 SEHNR, CDR2 FQNEAQ (reference sequence). V shed 4 bases and J shed 6 bases, with 15 bases lying between them. The CDR3 sequence is 14 residues long. The CDR3 DNA reads as TGTGCCAGCAGCTCCTCTCTCCCGGGGGATGGCTACACCTTC. This sequence encodes CASSSSLPGDGYTF.

This clone was seen once. The chain joins TRBV7-2 to TRBJ1-2; no clear D gene. Trimming took 4 bases from V and 3 from J, leaving 12 bases between them. The CDR3 is 14 residues long. Germline V gene sequence: CDR1 SGHTA, CDR2 FQGNSA. CDR3 in DNA: TGTGCCAGCAGCTCCACTGGACGGTACTATGGCTACACCTTC. This encodes CASSSTGRYYGYTF.